This is a list of T cell receptor beta chains from one sample in a study of T cells in Graves' hyperthyroidism and ophthalmopathy. Via MiXCR, TCRdb re-called the multiplex PCR reads, giving one row per CDR3 protein. Of fewer than 400,000 distinct CDR3 sequences listed, 15% to 19% were seen once; the top ten hold about a quarter. The material sequenced was blood. Receptors originate from a woman aged 18 to 35 with Graves' hyperthyroidism that later progressed to Graves' ophthalmopathy. The conserved cysteine and the conserved F or W are not part of the CDR3 here. Each record gives: J gene, V gene, CDR3 protein.

TRBJ2-7,TRBV11-2,ASSLEERHFKQY
TRBJ2-1,TRBV12-3/TRBV12-4,ASTVMGQGANEQF
TRBJ2-1,TRBV5-1,ASSLEAVGGWNEQF
TRBJ2-7,TRBV2,ASRGASGRWYEQY
TRBJ2-2,TRBV30,AWSVGLTGELF
TRBJ1-1,TRBV10-3,AISDRDRRADTEAF
TRBJ2-7,TRBV9,ASSSRTSGREEQY
TRBJ2-7,TRBV5-1,ASSLEGTGSYEQY
TRBJ1-6,TRBV2,ASSDDGSPLH
TRBJ2-7,TRBV7-8,ASSQQRGTPYEQY
TRBJ1-1,TRBV7-3,ASSLLGANTEAF
TRBJ2-4,TRBV7-9,ASSLMKGIQY
TRBJ1-6,TRBV3-1,ASSQSGSSYNSPLH
TRBJ2-1,TRBV7-3,ASSFSGSEYNEQF
TRBJ1-1,TRBV30,AWSAIRGNTEAF
TRBJ2-5,TRBV7-2,ASSLGEGLWETQY
TRBJ1-4,TRBV20-1,SARGQGGRDTEKLF
TRBJ1-1,TRBV28,ASRQGLSEAF
TRBJ2-1,TRBV19,ASSMSPSSYNEQF
TRBJ1-6,TRBV28,ASSSRGDRGVGSPLH
TRBJ2-3,TRBV5-5,ASSLGLAGAGTDTQY
TRBJ2-7,TRBV20-1,SATGQGVYEQY
TRBJ2-5,TRBV6-2/TRBV6-3,ASSQVGRAETQY
TRBJ1-5,TRBV7-8,ASSLVGGGNQPQH
TRBJ2-3,TRBV20-1,SARTSTDTQY
TRBJ1-1,TRBV25-1,ASSDYRGVIRSEAF
TRBJ1-2,TRBV7-9,ASSPSEINYGYT
TRBJ2-1,TRBV28,ASSLPVAGDYNEQF
TRBJ2-7,TRBV5-1,ASSLGEDSYEQY
TRBJ2-1,TRBV28,ASSLPGQYYNEQF
TRBJ2-3,TRBV5-6,ASSSWPSATQY
TRBJ2-1,TRBV15,ATSDRDSPVYNEQF
TRBJ2-2,TRBV2,ASSPTGSDTGELF
TRBJ2-7,TRBV2,ASSVSRGPEEQY
TRBJ2-7,TRBV5-1,ASTPGSGIHEQY
TRBJ1-1,TRBV29-1,SGGQLTEAF
TRBJ2-7,TRBV27,ASHPATGVTHEQY
TRBJ2-1,TRBV28,ASSLASGAYDEQF
TRBJ2-7,TRBV4-1,ASSQAALTSGKSYEQY
TRBJ2-1,TRBV20-1,SARVSGSSYNEQF
TRBJ2-1,TRBV18,ASSADSNEQF
TRBJ2-5,TRBV28,ASRQLRDFTQETQY
TRBJ2-5,TRBV27,ASRRTSGYQETQY
TRBJ2-5,TRBV7-3,ASSSLGTAGETQY
TRBJ2-2,TRBV15,ATSRDLGWRQGANTGELF
TRBJ2-7,TRBV28,ASLPSGLASEQY
TRBJ2-1,TRBV29-1,SVESWGGPSPNEQF
TRBJ2-3,TRBV7-9,ASSLAPGLLTDTQY
TRBJ1-3,TRBV4-1,ASSQGLSGMRGNTIY
TRBJ1-1,TRBV7-9,ASSLDRGTNTEAF
TRBJ2-5,TRBV5-1,ASSLAGNLETQY
TRBJ1-4,TRBV6-2/TRBV6-3,ASSPVGPEKLF
TRBJ1-2,TRBV20-1,SAHKPGSSTYGYT
TRBJ2-1,TRBV28,ASSFWGSSYNEQF
TRBJ1-1,TRBV2,ASSEGDRGRTEAF